The clone carrying this T cell receptor (beta chain) was recorded only once. Its target is not known. The entry originates in a study of TIL therapy for anti-PD-1-resistant metastatic lung cancer. Study summary: Tumors were harvested before any PD-1/PD-L1 blockade. Median tumor PD-L1 proportion score was roughly 5.9%. Median tumor mutation burden was 1.5 mutations per megabase. Findings and caveats of the study: Patients were highly selected, enriched for treatment-naive, never-smoker and oncogene-addicted cases.

The libraries were made with immunoSEQ v3. Repertoires were generated with immunoSEQ multiplex PCR, while TCRdb's copy carries only in-frame clones and drops some. The sample yields tens of thousands of clones, 78% seen once. CDR1 and CDR2 from the germline V gene are SGHTS and YDEGEE. The CDR3 extends over 17 amino acids. The V segment lost 0 bases and the J segment 2 bases; nucleotides outside the gene matches: 9. Noted time point: pre-treatment sample, taken before nivolumab and TIL therapy. The source of this sequence is a person aged 25 to 80 with non-small cell lung cancer. Sample: blood, taken at baseline. V gene TRBV5-8 combines with J gene TRBJ2-7, with 9 bases matching TRBD1. Here the CDR3 reads CASSLEDRGMPAYEQYF. CDR3 DNA sequence: TGTGCCAGCAGCTTGGAGGACAGGGGCATGCCAGCCTACGAGCAGTACTTC.